This T cell receptor beta chain was captured in a study of T-cell reconstitution after alpha-beta-depleted transplantation in children. Study observations and caveats: In patients about two months after transplant, alpha-beta T cells reportedly arose from several hundred expanded graft clones.

Trimming cost V 7 bases and J 4 bases; bases outside gene matches: 4. This CDR3 is 13 amino acids long. CDR1 is ENHRY and CDR2 is SYGVKD in the germline V gene. Library preparation (for TCRbeta) was performed with unique molecular identifiers. TCRdb reanalysed the PCR reads using MiXCR and keeps one entry per CDR3 protein. The table shows about 200,000 distinct CDR3 sequences, with approximately 8% occurring only once. This clonotype was counted many times. The target antigen is unknown. The material was PBMCs, mostly from graft donor cells, obtained 360 days after TCRalphabeta/CD19-depleted stem cell transplant. The TCR originated in a male patient aged 2-10 years who had a stem cell transplant for acute myeloid leukemia, so the T cells may come from the graft donor. The gene calls are TRBV10-3 and TRBJ2-7; 10 nucleotides align to TRBD2. CDR3 in DNA: TGTGCCATCAAAGGACTAGCGGATTACGAGCAGTACTTC. Translated, it gives CAIKGLADYEQYF.